One sample yielded the 24 T cell receptor beta chains listed below, sequenced in a study of blood T cells in healthy people across ages. Through a sample-barcoded 5' primer and a J-beta primer mix, a second PCR was run for roughly 6 to 11 cycles. Using its own MiXCR run on the 5' RACE reads, TCRdb lists one record per CDR3 protein. In the table there are about a million distinct CDR3 sequences, around 48% of which are singletons. Sequencing was performed on blood. These receptors all come from a man aged 30-40 years in good health.

This clonotype was recorded many times. V and J are TRBV6-2 or TRBV6-3 and TRBJ2-3, with 7 positions matching TRBD2. The CDR3 extends over 15 amino acids. Looked up from germline, CDR1 is MNHEY and CDR2 is SVGEGT. The junction had 7 bases not matched to a gene; V was cut back by 5 bases and J by 2 bases. The CDR3 DNA reads TGTGCCAGCAGTCAAGGGGACTACCACACAGATACGCAGTATTTT. As protein: CASSQGDYHTDTQYF.

This clonotype occurred a few times. The chain joins TRBV4-1 to TRBJ2-1, with a tentative D call TRBD2 (6 bases). The V end lost 0 bases, the J end lost 2 bases, and 11 bases lay between the germline ends. Germline CDR1 reads MGHRA; CDR2 reads YSYEKL. The CDR3 length is 16 residues. For the CDR3, the DNA is TGCGCCAGCAGCCAAGATAGTAGCGGCGCCTACAATGAGCAGTTCTTC. It encodes CASSQDSSGAYNEQFF.

The chain is built from TRBV20-1 and TRBJ1-5; TRBD1 is a possible D gene (5 bases). V was pared by 5 bases and J by 3 bases, with 17 bases between. Germline CDR1 and CDR2: DFQATT and SNEGSKA (reference sequence). CDR3 length: 15 residues. In nucleotides, the CDR3 is TGCAGTGCTCTAGGGGCGAGACTCCCCAATCAGCCCCAGCATTTT. It encodes CSALGARLPNQPQHF.

This clonotype was counted a few times. The chain joins TRBV7-6 to TRBJ2-3; D unclear. V was trimmed by 1 base and J by 0 bases, leaving 11 bases between them. The CDR3 sequence is 16 residues long. CDR1 and CDR2 from the germline V gene are SGHVS and FNYEAQ. The CDR3: CASSLGQLLSTDTQYF. Here the CDR3 DNA reads TGTGCCAGCAGCTTAGGACAACTCCTAAGCACAGATACGCAGTATTTT.

Ten or more counts support this clonotype. The chain joins TRBV6-5 to TRBJ2-1; possible D gene TRBD1, 6 bases. Germline CDR1 MNHEY, CDR2 SVGAGI. The CDR3 is 13 amino acids. Deletions cut 11 bases from V and 8 bases from J, with 19 bases between. DNA for the CDR3: TGTGCCGGCCCAAACAGGGTAAGGGATGAGCAGTTCTTC. Translation gives CAGPNRVRDEQFF.

The chain joins TRBV6-2 or TRBV6-3 to TRBJ1-1; 8 bases align to TRBD1. Per germline, CDR1 MNHEY and CDR2 SVGEGT. The V segment lost 2 bases and the J segment 6 bases; nucleotides outside the gene matches: 5. The CDR3 has 14 residues. The CDR3 loop reads CASSYTGRGPEAFF. The CDR3 bases are TGTGCCAGCAGTTACACCGGCAGGGGGCCTGAAGCTTTCTTT.

J is TRBJ2-5 and V is TRBV3-1; possibly TRBD2 for D (5 bases). Germline CDR1 LGHDT, CDR2 YNNKEL (reference sequence). The V end lost 3 bases, the J end lost 0 bases, and 11 bases lay between the germline ends. The CDR3 extends over 15 amino acids. The CDR3 spells CASSQVEGYQETQYF. The CDR3 coding sequence is TGTGCCAGCAGCCAGGTCGAGGGTTACCAAGAGACCCAGTACTTC.

The chain has TRBV7-3 and TRBJ2-3; D tentatively fits TRBD1 or TRBD2 (5 bases each). CDR3 length: 15 amino acids. Germline values: CDR1 SGHTA, CDR2 FQGTGA. V was cut by 2 bases and J by 1 base, with 10 bases left in between. CDR3 sequence reads: CASSLWGTRTDTQYF. CDR3 bases: TGTGCCAGCAGCTTATGGGGGACGCGCACAGATACGCAGTATTTT.

The chain recombines TRBV28 with TRBJ2-5; 9 bases are a match to TRBD2. The V gene end was trimmed by 9 bases and the J gene end by 3 bases; junction bases not matched to a gene: 11. The CDR3 covers 15 residues. In germline, CDR1 is MDHEN, CDR2 SYDVKM. As DNA, the CDR3 is TGTGCCAGTAGTAAGGAGACTAGCGGAGAAGAGACCCAGTACTTC. Protein product: CASSKETSGEETQYF.

Remarks on this clonotype: The junction and the germline gene differ at one end; a read error may be behind it. The chain employs TRBV6-1 and TRBJ2-5, with TRBD1 matching 7 bases. Germline V gene data show CDR1 as MNHNS and CDR2 as SASEGT. CDR3 length equals 14 residues. DNA of the CDR3: TGTGCCAGCAGGGAAGGGACAGCTAAAGAGACCCAGTACTTC. Translation: CASREGTAKETQYF.

This clonotype has just one count. The chain couples TRBV18 to TRBJ1-5; maybe TRBD1 (5 bases). Germline V lookup: CDR1 KGHSH, CDR2 LQKENI. There are 17 residues in the CDR3. With 2 bases removed from V and 0 bases from J, the gap between germline ends came to 14 bases. The CDR3 region is CASSPWEQDDSNQPQHF. Written as DNA, the CDR3 is TGTGCCAGCTCACCATGGGAACAGGATGATAGCAATCAGCCCCAGCATTTT. The full variable domain, completed using reference TRBV18 and TRBJ1-5, is NAGVMQNPRHLVRRRGQEARLRCSPMKGHSHVYWYRQLPEEGLKFMVYLQKENIIDESGMPKERFSAEFPKEGPSILRIQQVVRGDSAAYFCASSPWEQDDSNQPQHFGDGTRLSIL.

This clonotype was seen more than once but under ten times. The CDR3 coding sequence is TGTGCCAGCAGCACGGGACGACCGAGCACAGATACGCAGTATTTT. Residues: CASSTGRPSTDTQYF. V gene TRBV11-2 combines with J gene TRBJ2-3, with D perhaps matching TRBD1 or TRBD2 (5 bases each). There are 15 residues in the CDR3. V lost 5 bases and J 0 bases, leaving 12 bases between the germline ends. Germline V gene sequence: CDR1 SGHAT, CDR2 FQNNGV.

The V and J genes are TRBV6-1 and TRBJ2-7; TRBD1 matches 9 bases. After removal of 6 bases from V and 4 bases from J, the junction contained 7 bases not matched to a gene. The CDR3 is 14 amino acids. Germline V gene lookup returns CDR1 MNHNS and CDR2 SASEGT. This CDR3 is CASRYTGTGYEQYF. The CDR3 nucleotides read TGTGCCAGCAGGTATACCGGGACAGGGTACGAGCAGTACTTC.

The genes are TRBV6-5 and TRBJ2-2, with D perhaps matching TRBD2 (5 bases). CDR1 and CDR2 (germline): MNHEY, SVGAGI. The V gene lost 8 bases and the J gene lost 3 bases, with 13 bases spanning the gap. This CDR3 contains 14 residues. CDR3 coding DNA: TGTGCCAGCCGAGGAGGCGCGGACACCGGGGAGCTGTTTTTT. Translated: CASRGGADTGELFF.

This clonotype was picked up a small number of times. J is TRBJ2-7 and V is TRBV3-1; D gene unclear. V was trimmed by 3 bases and J by 1 base, leaving 10 bases between them. Per the germline V gene, CDR1 is LGHDT and CDR2 is YNNKEL (reference sequence). The CDR3 totals 14 residues. CDR3 nucleotides: TGTGCCAGCAGCCAGGTAGACTCTTCCTACGAGCAGTACTTC. Amino acid sequence: CASSQVDSSYEQYF.

The chain joins TRBV27 to TRBJ2-7; tentative D call: TRBD1 (6 bases). This CDR3 comprises 16 residues. Trimming stripped 5 bases from V and 0 bases from J, with 17 bases between. CDR1 MNHEY and CDR2 SMNVEV come from the germline V gene (reference sequence). The CDR3 nucleotides are TGTGCCAGCAGTCGAATAACCGGGACAAGCTCCTACGAGCAGTACTTC. Its translation: CASSRITGTSSYEQYF.

This clonotype was counted once. One base away lies a much larger clone, so this may be a sequencing read error. The chain is built from TRBV29-1 and TRBJ2-7; D possibly corresponds to TRBD1 (5 bases). V lost 1 base to trimming and J lost 3 bases, with 19 bases between them. Germline V gene lookup returns CDR1 SQVTM and CDR2 ANQGSEA. This CDR3 has 16 amino acids. The CDR3 reads CSVEGVGAGTSYEQYF. The CDR3 DNA follows: TGCAGCGTTGAAGGCGTTGGGGCAGGCACGAGCTACGAGCAGTACTTC.

The rearrangement links TRBV9 to TRBJ2-3; weak D call: TRBD2 (7 bases). CDR1 SGDLS and CDR2 YYNGEE come from the germline V gene. The germline V and J ends were trimmed by 0 bases and 5 bases, with 13 bases remaining between them. The CDR3 totals 15 residues. CDR3 residues: CASSVAGGRVDTQYF. The CDR3 DNA follows: TGTGCCAGCAGCGTAGCGGGGGGCCGCGTAGATACGCAGTATTTT.

The gene calls are TRBV6-2 or TRBV6-3 and TRBJ2-5; D unclear. V lost 0 bases, J lost 5 bases, and 13 bases lay in between. CDR1 and CDR2 (germline): MNHEY, SVGEGT. This CDR3 is 15 amino acids long. The CDR3 loop is CASSYSTMGSETQYF. Here the CDR3 DNA reads TGTGCCAGCAGTTACTCTACTATGGGGTCTGAGACCCAGTACTTC.

CDR3 protein: CASSFTPHRTLLNTGELFF. CDR3 nucleotide sequence: TGTGCCAGCAGCTTTACGCCGCACAGGACCCTCTTGAACACCGGGGAGCTGTTTTTT. The chain carries TRBV7-2 and TRBJ2-2, with a tentative D call TRBD1 (5 bases). Between the trimmed V and J ends, which lost 3 bases and 1 base, there was a span of 21 bases. CDR1 and CDR2 from the germline V gene are SGHTA and FQGNSA. The CDR3 has 19 residues. The full variable domain, in which reference TRBV7-2 and TRBJ2-2 provide the parts outside the CDR3, is GAGVSQSPSNKVTEKGKDVELRCDPISGHTALYWYRQSLGQGLEFLIYFQGNSAPDKSGLPSDRFSAERTGGSVSTLTIQRTQQEDSAVYLCASSFTPHRTLLNTGELFFGEGSRLTVL.

This clonotype was found many times. The gene calls are TRBV28 and TRBJ2-7; no clear D. This CDR3 spans 12 amino acids. Trimming pared 1 base from V and 4 bases from J, leaving 5 bases between. CDR1 is MDHEN, CDR2 SYDVKM, per germline. The CDR3 DNA reads TGTGCCAGCAGTTTATTGCAGTACGAGCAGTACTTC. Amino acids: CASSLLQYEQYF.

The chain combines TRBV3-1 with TRBJ1-1, with D perhaps matching TRBD1 (5 bases). Germline V gene lookup returns CDR1 LGHDT and CDR2 YNNKEL (reference sequence). The CDR3 sequence is 15 residues long. Trimming took 1 base from V and 5 from J, leaving 14 bases between them. The CDR3 DNA reads as TGTGCCAGCAGCCAAGGCGGGGGGATTTCAACTGAAGCTTTCTTT. This translates into CASSQGGGISTEAFF. Using reference TRBV3-1 and TRBJ1-1 for the parts outside the CDR3, the full variable domain is DTAVSQTPKYLVTQMGNDKSIKCEQNLGHDTMYWYKQDSKKFLKIMFSYNNKELIINETVPNRFSPKSPDKAHLNLHINSLELGDSAVYFCASSQGGGISTEAFFGQGTRLTVV.

This clonotype has at least ten counts. The chain carries TRBV7-3 and TRBJ1-2; maybe TRBD1 (5 bases). From germline, CDR1 is SGHTA and CDR2 FQGTGA. The V gene lost 4 bases and the J gene lost 5 bases, with 17 bases spanning the gap. The CDR3 is 15 residues long. CDR3 coding DNA: TGTGCCAGCAGCTCTCCGGACAAGGGAGAATATGGCTACACCTTC. Protein: CASSSPDKGEYGYTF.

DNA of the CDR3: TGTGCCAGCAGCTTAGGAGGGGTCCACGAGCAGTACTTC. Residues: CASSLGGVHEQYF. J is TRBJ2-7 and V is TRBV7-8; the D gene could be TRBD1 or TRBD2 (5 bases each). Germline V lookup: CDR1 SGHVS, CDR2 FQNEAQ. V was cut by 1 base and J by 5 bases, with 9 bases left in between. The CDR3 consists of 13 residues.